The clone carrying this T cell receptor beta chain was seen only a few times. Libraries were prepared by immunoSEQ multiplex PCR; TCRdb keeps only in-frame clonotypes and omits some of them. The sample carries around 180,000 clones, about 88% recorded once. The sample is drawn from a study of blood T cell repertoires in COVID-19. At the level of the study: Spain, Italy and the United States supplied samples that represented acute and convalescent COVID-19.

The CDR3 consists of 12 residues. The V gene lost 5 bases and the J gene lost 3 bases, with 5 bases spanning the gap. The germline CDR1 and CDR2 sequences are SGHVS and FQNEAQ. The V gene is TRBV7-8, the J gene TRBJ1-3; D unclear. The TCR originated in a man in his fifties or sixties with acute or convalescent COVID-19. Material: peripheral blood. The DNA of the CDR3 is TGTGCCAGCAGCACCGGTGGAAACACCATATATTTT. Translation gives CASSTGGNTIYF.